The rows below give T cell receptor beta chains drawn from one sample of a study of shared clonotypes between healthy human individuals. Repertoires were generated with immunoSEQ multiplex PCR, while TCRdb's copy carries only in-frame clones and drops some. The sample lists about 2,100,000 clones, roughly 91% seen once, with about 1.8% in the top ten. Sequencing was carried out using naive CD8+ T cells from PBMCs. These receptors came from a man between 18 and 35 years old in good health. Some clones in this sample may be carry-over from other donors' samples. Both conserved end residues are part of each CDR3. Size tells how often a clone was seen (once, few, many) or the class of an expanded clone, and some rows leave it out.

J: TRBJ2-7
V: TRBV28
length: 13
size: -
CDR3: CASTQVWGGEQYF

J: TRBJ2-7
V: TRBV5-4
length: 13
size: -
CDR3: CASSLFLAREQYF

J: TRBJ1-4
V: TRBV13
length: 16
size: -
CDR3: CASSLVYGRTNEKLFF

J: TRBJ2-1
V: TRBV2
length: 13
size: once
CDR3: CARSGSLKNEQFF

J: TRBJ2-7
V: TRBV5-1
length: 16
size: -
CDR3: CASSLEGSTISYEQYF

J: TRBJ2-7
V: TRBV5-1
length: 16
size: -
CDR3: CASNGRPGTGMHEQYF

J: TRBJ2-1
V: TRBV14
length: 18
size: -
CDR3: CASSQDFLAGGPSNEQFF

J: TRBJ1-4
V: TRBV9
length: 17
size: few
CDR3: CASSPGTLVGSNEKLFF

J: TRBJ2-3
V: TRBV7-3
length: 16
size: -
CDR3: CASSLGLAGPTDTQYF

J: TRBJ2-7
V: TRBV7-8
length: 14
size: -
CDR3: CASSFYGTRYEQYF

J: TRBJ1-2
V: TRBV5-1
length: 13
size: -
CDR3: CASSDGQGDGYTF

J: TRBJ2-4
V: TRBV4-3
length: 15
size: -
CDR3: CASSQGLGAMNIQYF

J: TRBJ2-7
V: TRBV7-6
length: 17
size: -
CDR3: CASSPRTGQRPIYEQYF

J: TRBJ2-7
V: TRBV11-2
length: 12
size: -
CDR3: CASSFSGYEQYF

J: TRBJ1-5
V: TRBV5-6
length: 16
size: -
CDR3: CASSLDTDTSNQPQHF

J: TRBJ2-2
V: TRBV27
length: 14
size: once
CDR3: CASSLRESAGELFF

J: TRBJ2-1
V: TRBV6-4
length: 14
size: -
CDR3: CASSASGFYNEQFF

J: TRBJ2-7
V: TRBV6-5
length: 15
size: -
CDR3: CASEYGQTNSYEQYF

J: TRBJ2-1
V: TRBV4-1
length: 15
size: -
CDR3: CASSQSSGVQNEQFF

J: TRBJ1-2
V: TRBV19
length: 17
size: -
CDR3: CASSMLDRTGEHYGYTF

J: TRBJ2-7
V: TRBV7-8
length: 13
size: -
CDR3: CASSFSGMGEQYF

J: TRBJ1-2
V: TRBV11-1
length: 13
size: -
CDR3: CASSLPVNYGYTF

J: TRBJ1-1
V: TRBV6-6
length: 15
size: -
CDR3: CASSYSLGVGTEAFF

J: TRBJ2-7
V: TRBV7-8
length: 15
size: -
CDR3: CASSPSSGGTYEQYF

J: TRBJ2-3
V: TRBV9
length: 15
size: -
CDR3: CASSASGSRTDTQYF

J: TRBJ2-7
V: TRBV6-6
length: 12
size: -
CDR3: CASRARNYEQYF

J: TRBJ2-7
V: TRBV27
length: 14
size: -
CDR3: CASSPGTGGYEQYF

J: TRBJ2-7
V: TRBV5-1
length: 14
size: -
CDR3: CASSLVTGGNEQYF

J: TRBJ2-1
V: TRBV5-1
length: 19
size: -
CDR3: CASSLGLAGVSISYNEQFF

J: TRBJ2-1
V: TRBV19
length: 13
size: -
CDR3: CASTSRYPNEQFF

J: TRBJ2-1
V: TRBV4-1
length: 16
size: -
CDR3: CASSHAGTVLYNEQFF

J: TRBJ1-4
V: TRBV14
length: 16
size: -
CDR3: CASSQAPDRYNEKLFF

J: TRBJ1-2
V: TRBV9
length: 15
size: -
CDR3: CASSVEGEGEIGYTF

J: TRBJ2-7
V: TRBV9
length: 14
size: -
CDR3: CASSPFGGPYEQYF

J: TRBJ1-1
V: TRBV5-1
length: 11
size: few
CDR3: CASSLGPYAFF

J: TRBJ1-2
V: TRBV11-2
length: 18
size: -
CDR3: CASSLVGRGPISLYGYTF

J: TRBJ2-7
V: TRBV7-9
length: 13
size: -
CDR3: CASSPPRAYEQYF

J: TRBJ1-1
V: TRBV27
length: 13
size: few
CDR3: CASSLWFNTEAFF

J: TRBJ2-7
V: TRBV7-9
length: 12
size: -
CDR3: CASSPTAYEQYF

J: TRBJ1-2
V: TRBV19
length: 14
size: -
CDR3: CASSLQDFNYGYTF

J: TRBJ2-6
V: TRBV2
length: 18
size: -
CDR3: CARRIRGQFDSGANVLTF

J: TRBJ2-5
V: TRBV15
length: 15
size: once
CDR3: CATSRATSGKETQYF

J: TRBJ2-7
V: TRBV7-8
length: 17
size: once
CDR3: CASSFRTGGRSPYEQYF

J: TRBJ2-2
V: TRBV6-6
length: 14
size: once
CDR3: CASTTGWGTGELFF

J: TRBJ1-2
V: TRBV19
length: 14
size: -
CDR3: CASKSRDINYGYTF

J: TRBJ1-5
V: TRBV28
length: 13
size: -
CDR3: CASSLTLGQPQHF

J: TRBJ2-1
V: TRBV6-5
length: 15
size: -
CDR3: CASSSLDRFYNEQFF

J: TRBJ2-5
V: TRBV28
length: 15
size: once
CDR3: CASSLLAGSRETQYF

J: TRBJ2-5
V: TRBV11-2
length: 16
size: -
CDR3: CASSLEGAGNQETQYF

J: TRBJ2-1
V: TRBV11-1
length: 17
size: -
CDR3: CASSTYGGSLGYNEQFF

J: TRBJ2-7
V: TRBV11-2
length: 15
size: -
CDR3: CASSLDRLAGSEQYF

J: TRBJ2-7
V: TRBV5-1
length: 15
size: once
CDR3: CASSLESRPGYEQYF

J: TRBJ2-5
V: TRBV11-1
length: 14
size: -
CDR3: CASRGRQGVGTQYF

J: TRBJ2-7
V: TRBV6-5
length: 14
size: -
CDR3: CASSYSQYGYEQYF

J: TRBJ1-5
V: TRBV4-1
length: 16
size: -
CDR3: CASSQSGTGAGQPQHF

J: TRBJ2-7
V: TRBV15
length: 15
size: -
CDR3: CATSTAGRTYYEQYF

J: TRBJ2-7
V: TRBV10-3
length: 13
size: -
CDR3: CAISATLSYEQYF

J: TRBJ1-1
V: TRBV19
length: 13
size: -
CDR3: CATLSGYGTEAFF

J: TRBJ1-3
V: TRBV5-8
length: 17
size: -
CDR3: CASSTILGVPAGNTIYF